This T cell receptor beta chain was identified during a study of regulatory T cells in long-lasting Graves disease. Time point in this sample: persistent/refractory GD, antithyroid drugs over 5 years with positive TRAb. From RNA extracted from PBMCs, the TCR library was made. Enrollment of patients was through an endocrinology department in Xi'an, China. The collection involved drawing around 10 milliliters of peripheral blood into EDTA tubes. Points on this clonotype: Its specificity is not known. Since a far larger clone is one base different, this is likely a read error. Given the absence of the conserved phenylalanine or tryptophan at the CDR3 end, a read error is likely.

Germline V lookup: CDR1 SGHTA, CDR2 FQGTGA. The CDR3 loop spans 11 amino acids. With iRepertoire HTBI primers and Arm-PCR of CDR3 regions, TCR beta libraries were built. Via MiXCR, TCRdb re-called the multiplex PCR reads, giving one row per CDR3 protein. The sample lists hundreds of thousands of distinct CDR3 sequences; roughly 20% were seen once. Findings and limits, study-wide: Repertoires from persistent disease leaned toward TRBV28, TRBJ1-2 and TRBJ2-5.

Sample: peripheral blood mononuclear cells (PBMCs), taken when the disease was refractory, from a patient treated with antithyroid drugs. This chain connects TRBV7-3 to TRBJ2-5; D not certain. This receptor was identified in a female donor with Graves disease. CDR3 loop: CASSLSVTQYL. CDR3 nucleotides: TGTGCCAGCAGTTTAAGCGTGACCCAGTACCTC.